The 23 T cell receptor beta chains reported below all come from one sample, sequenced in a study of CD8 T cells in ankylosing spondylitis. MiXCR, run by TCRdb on the 5' RACE reads, gives a single entry per CDR3 protein. The sample lists approximately 550,000 distinct CDR3 sequences; 9.5% to 15% were seen once. Study results and limitations: A motif of under 10 highly homologous TCR beta variants was seen as apparently characteristic of ankylosing spondylitis blood.

Their antigens remain unidentified. The sample comprised blood, either unsorted or a sorted T cell fraction (not recorded which). The receptors were gathered from a male donor with ankylosing spondylitis.

This clonotype was seen at least ten times. This chain uses TRBV3-1 with TRBJ2-2; no reliable D call. CDR1 LGHDT and CDR2 YNNKEL come from the germline V gene (reference sequence). Trimming left V 1 base short and J 7 bases short, with 1 base between. The CDR3 spans 11 residues. CDR3 loop: CASSQVGELFF. The CDR3 DNA reads as TGTGCCAGCAGCCAAGTCGGGGAGCTGTTTTTT. Combining the CDR3 with reference TRBV3-1 and TRBJ2-2 gives the whole variable domain DTAVSQTPKYLVTQMGNDKSIKCEQNLGHDTMYWYKQDSKKFLKIMFSYNNKELIINETVPNRFSPKSPDKAHLNLHINSLELGDSAVYFCASSQVGELFFGEGSRLTVL.

This clonotype was seen at least ten times. The genes are TRBV28 and TRBJ2-3; no clear D. V was shortened by 6 bases and J by 3 bases, with 13 bases between the two germline ends. Germline V gene lookup returns CDR1 MDHEN and CDR2 SYDVKM. The length of the CDR3 is 14 residues. The DNA of the CDR3 is TGTGCCAGCAGCCAATCTATCTTTACAGATACGCAGTATTTT. As protein: CASSQSIFTDTQYF.

The rearrangement links TRBV20-1 to TRBJ2-7, with D perhaps being TRBD1 or TRBD2 (5 bases each). V was shortened by 2 bases and J by 2 bases, with 13 bases between the two germline ends. The germline V gene has CDR1 DFQATT and CDR2 SNEGSKA (reference sequence). The CDR3 runs to 14 residues. The CDR3 DNA is TGCAGTGCTAGACGAATGGGACGGACCTACGAGCAGTACTTC. As protein: CSARRMGRTYEQYF.

This clonotype was counted at least ten times. The J gene is TRBJ2-2, the V gene TRBV25-1; TRBD1 matches at 10 bases. The germline V gene encodes CDR1 MGHDK and CDR2 SYGVNS. Trimming at V came to 3 bases and at J to 4 bases, leaving 5 bases not matched to a gene. The CDR3 has 16 amino acids. The chain's CDR3 is CASSDPGQGGTGELFF. For the CDR3, the DNA is TGTGCCAGCAGTGACCCCGGACAGGGGGGCACCGGGGAGCTGTTTTTT.

The chain has TRBV11-2 and TRBJ2-1; a weak D match, TRBD1 (6 bases). Trimming took 5 bases from V and 3 from J, leaving 14 bases between them. The CDR3 covers 15 residues. Germline V CDR1 and CDR2: SGHAT, FQNNGV. The chain's CDR3 is CASSQQGQHYNEQFF. The CDR3, as DNA: TGTGCCAGCAGCCAACAGGGTCAACACTACAATGAGCAGTTCTTC.

This clonotype was observed a handful of times. This chain connects TRBV9 to TRBJ1-1; TRBD1 matches at 8 bases. CDR3 length: 13 residues. Germline V gene data show CDR1 as SGDLS and CDR2 as YYNGEE. The V gene end was trimmed by 4 bases and the J gene end by 4 bases; junction bases not matched to a gene: 3. CDR3 sequence: CASSHRGITEAFF. The CDR3 coding sequence is TGTGCCAGCAGCCACAGGGGGATCACTGAAGCTTTCTTT.

The table lists this clonotype with a few counts. The chain employs TRBV27 and TRBJ2-1; 9 bases map to TRBD2. The junction had 4 bases not matched to a gene; V was cut back by 2 bases and J by 5 bases. The CDR3 totals 15 residues. The germline gives CDR1 MNHEY, CDR2 SMNVEV (reference sequence). The CDR3 sequence: CASSLSGRLNNEQFF. CDR3 in DNA: TGTGCCAGCAGTTTAAGCGGGAGGTTAAACAATGAGCAGTTCTTC.

This rearrangement joins TRBV11-3 to TRBJ1-1; D is unclear. Germline CDR1 reads SGHNT; CDR2 reads YENEEA. Trimming pared 5 bases from V and 1 base from J, leaving 11 bases between. CDR3 length equals 14 residues. The CDR3 DNA follows: TGTGCCAGCAGCCCCCCCAACACGAACACTGAAGCTTTCTTT. It yields the protein CASSPPNTNTEAFF.

The CDR3 DNA follows: TGCGCCAGCAGATCAGGGGTCAAAAACATTCAGTACTTC. Amino acid sequence: CASRSGVKNIQYF. The V call is TRBV5-1, the J call TRBJ2-4; possibly TRBD1 for D (6 bases). The germline CDR1 and CDR2 sequences are SGHRS and YFSETQ. V lost 5 bases and J lost 3, with 9 bases in between. CDR3 length: 13 amino acids.

J is TRBJ2-2 and V is TRBV30; TRBD2 aligns across 7 bases. The V segment lost 3 bases and the J segment 4 bases; nucleotides outside the gene matches: 5. CDR1 GTSNPN and CDR2 SVGIG come from the germline V gene (reference sequence). The CDR3 runs 14 residues. The CDR3 nucleotides are TGTGCCTGGAGGGGGATAGCGGGCACCGGGGAGCTGTTTTTT. This gives the protein CAWRGIAGTGELFF. Based on the CDR3 plus reference TRBV30 and TRBJ2-2, the full variable domain is SQTIHQWPATLVQPVGSPLSLECTVEGTSNPNLYWYRQAAGRGLQLLFYSVGIGQISSEVPQNLSASRPQDRQFILSSKKLLLSDSGFYLCAWRGIAGTGELFFGEGSRLTVL.

This clonotype has just one count. The chain is built from TRBV13 and TRBJ2-1; D is perhaps TRBD1 (6 bases). V was clipped by 0 bases and J by 9 bases, with 18 bases between them. There are 16 residues in the CDR3. CDR1 is PRHDT, CDR2 FYEKMQ, per germline (reference sequence). CDR3 DNA: TGTGCCAGCAGCTTAGGGGGATACAGGGCCGGCAGTGAGCAGTTCTTC. It codes for CASSLGGYRAGSEQFF.

The V call is TRBV11-2, the J call TRBJ2-2; either TRBD1 or TRBD2 may fit D (6 bases each). Trimming removed 5 bases at V and 1 base at J, with 14 bases between. The CDR3 is 16 residues long. Germline CDR1 reads SGHAT; CDR2 reads FQNNGV. The CDR3: CASSPWGAGNTGELFF. The CDR3 nucleotides are TGTGCCAGCAGCCCTTGGGGGGCGGGGAACACCGGGGAGCTGTTTTTT. Drawing the rest from reference TRBV11-2 and TRBJ2-2, the complete variable domain is EAGVAQSPRYKIIEKRQSVAFWCNPISGHATLYWYQQILGQGPKLLIQFQNNGVVDDSQLPKDRFSAERLKGVDSTLKIQPAKLEDSAVYLCASSPWGAGNTGELFFGEGSRLTVL.

This clonotype was recorded at least ten times. This chain links TRBV12-3 or TRBV12-4 with TRBJ2-2; D is unresolved. V gave up 5 bases and J gave up 2 bases, with 3 bases separating them. The CDR3 is made up of 12 amino acids. CDR3 sequence (DNA): TGTGCCAGCAGTGATAACACCGGGGAGCTGTTTTTT. Translating gives CASSDNTGELFF.

The chain uses TRBV10-3 and TRBJ2-5; perhaps TRBD2 as D (5 bases). This CDR3 has 14 amino acids. V dropped 4 bases and J dropped 2 bases, with 11 bases sitting between them. Looked up from germline, CDR1 is ENHRY and CDR2 is SYGVKD. The CDR3 sequence is CAISVGREQETQYF. CDR3 DNA sequence: TGTGCCATCAGTGTGGGAAGGGAGCAAGAGACCCAGTACTTC.

This clonotype was found a few times. The chain carries TRBV5-1 and TRBJ1-4, with a weak D call TRBD1 (5 bases). The CDR3 covers 14 residues. CDR1 SGHRS and CDR2 YFSETQ come from the germline V gene. V lost 4 bases and J 5 bases, leaving 12 bases between the germline ends. Written as DNA, the CDR3 is TGCGCCAGCAGCCAGCCAGGGATAAATGAAAAACTGTTTTTT. As protein: CASSQPGINEKLFF.

This clonotype turned up a few times. The chain recombines TRBV9 with TRBJ2-6; TRBD2 matches 10 bases. V was clipped by 0 bases and J by 1 base; unmatched bases: 4. Germline assignment: CDR1 SGDLS and CDR2 YYNGEE. CDR3 size: 18 residues. The CDR3 nucleotides are TGTGCCAGCAGCGTAGACCTAGCGGGAGTATCTGGGGCCAACGTCCTGACTTTC. Its protein is CASSVDLAGVSGANVLTF.

This clonotype showed up just a few times. The J gene is TRBJ2-7, the V gene TRBV20-1; 8 nucleotides match TRBD2. Germline assignment: CDR1 DFQATT and CDR2 SNEGSKA (reference sequence). V shed 0 bases and J 5 bases; nucleotides not matched to a gene: 6. CDR3 length equals 14 residues. CDR3 sequence: CSARDPVTSDEQYF. CDR3 DNA sequence: TGCAGTGCTAGAGATCCGGTGACTAGCGACGAGCAGTACTTC.

This clonotype occurred a few times. This sequence joins TRBV12-3 or TRBV12-4 and TRBJ2-3; 8 nucleotides line up with TRBD2. CDR3 length: 15 residues. V lost 7 bases to trimming and J lost 1 base; unmatched junction nucleotides: 7. The CDR3 here is CASTMDSGGTDTQYF. The CDR3 coding sequence is TGTGCCAGCACCATGGATAGCGGGGGCACAGATACGCAGTATTTT.

This clonotype was observed a handful of times. V is TRBV20-1 and J is TRBJ2-3; D not resolved. Germline V lookup: CDR1 DFQATT, CDR2 SNEGSKA (reference sequence). Trimming cost V 0 bases and J 0 bases, with 10 bases left between them. The CDR3 has 15 residues. CDR3 amino acids: CSARDLSHSTDTQYF. CDR3 coding DNA: TGCAGTGCTAGAGATCTCTCTCATAGCACAGATACGCAGTATTTT.

V and J are TRBV11-2 and TRBJ2-1; maybe TRBD2 (5 bases). The length of the CDR3 is 16 residues. Trimming took off 5 bases at V and 0 bases at J, with 14 bases between the two ends. Germline V lookup: CDR1 SGHAT, CDR2 FQNNGV. The CDR3, as DNA: TGTGCCAGCAGCCTCACCCTAGCTGGCTCCTACAATGAGCAGTTCTTC. It yields the protein CASSLTLAGSYNEQFF.

The V call is TRBV10-1, the J call TRBJ2-7; no clear D. Trimming stripped 4 bases from V and 6 bases from J, with 13 bases between. This CDR3 region has 13 residues. Germline V lookup: CDR1 WNHNN, CDR2 SYGVQD (reference sequence). CDR3 bases: TGCGCCAGCAGTGTAAGGATCTGGACCGAGCAGTACTTC. This gives the protein CASSVRIWTEQYF.

The chain is built from TRBV6-2 or TRBV6-3 and TRBJ2-1; 7 nucleotides line up with TRBD1. Germline values: CDR1 MNHEY, CDR2 SVGEGT. CDR3 length: 15 residues. Germline trimming cut 5 bases from V and 7 bases from J; bases unmatched to any gene: 11. CDR3: CASSQRTGIANEQFF. In nucleotides, the CDR3 is TGTGCCAGCAGTCAAAGGACAGGCATCGCGAATGAGCAGTTCTTC.

This rearrangement joins TRBV29-1 to TRBJ1-5; D call uncertain. The germline V gene encodes CDR1 SQVTM and CDR2 ANQGSEA. The CDR3 spans 12 residues. CDR3 DNA: TGCTCCGCGGGGAGTAGCAATCAGCCCCAGCATTTT. Protein: CSAGSSNQPQHF.